This entry lists 25 T cell receptor beta chains sequenced from one sample in a study of cytomegalovirus exposure and HLA in healthy donors. Primers: 60 Vbeta forward and 13 Jbeta reverse. Profiling relied on immunoSEQ multiplex PCR, and the TCRdb table lists in-frame clones only, not all of them. The sample lists 250,000 or so clones, 81% occurring once. Material: PBMCs. The receptors originated from a woman aged 60 to 75 in good health and CMV-seropositive.

This chain joins TRBV4-1 and TRBJ1-1, with D possibly matching TRBD1 (6 bases). CDR1 MGHRA and CDR2 YSYEKL come from the germline V gene. This CDR3 region has 14 residues. Deletions cut 2 bases from V and 8 bases from J, with 15 bases between. The chain's CDR3 is CASSQPGVAEEAFF. The CDR3 DNA is TGCGCCAGCAGCCAACCAGGGGTTGCCGAAGAAGCTTTCTTT.

The rearrangement links TRBV7-9 to TRBJ1-3; D is ambiguous. Germline V gene lookup returns CDR1 SEHNR and CDR2 FQNEAQ (reference sequence). The ends were cut back, 3 bases at V and 1 base at J, with 10 bases in the middle. The CDR3 has 15 residues. The CDR3 sequence: CASSFRGGSGNTIYF. The DNA for the CDR3 is TGTGCCAGCAGCTTTCGGGGAGGTTCTGGAAACACCATATATTTT.

The V and J genes are TRBV28 and TRBJ1-2; D ambiguous. Per the germline V gene, CDR1 is MDHEN and CDR2 is SYDVKM. The CDR3 is 12 residues long. V gave up 6 bases and J gave up 8 bases, with 13 bases separating them. CDR3 in amino acids: CASRIGGSGYTF. CDR3 in DNA: TGTGCCAGCAGAATAGGAGGGTCCGGCTACACCTTC.

In the case of this clone: Germline is not matched at one junction end, which may reflect a read error. The V call is TRBV7-9, the J call TRBJ2-5; no clear D gene. From germline, CDR1 is SEHNR and CDR2 FQNEAQ (reference sequence). The CDR3 covers 12 residues. CDR3 DNA: TGTTCCAGCAGCCGTGACCAAGAGACCCAGTACTTC. It translates to CSSSRDQETQYF. The whole variable domain, remainder taken from reference TRBV7-9 and TRBJ2-5, is DTGVSQNPRHKITKRGQNVTFRCDPISEHNRLYWYRQTLGQGPEFLTYFQNEAQLEKSRLLSDRFSAERPKGSFSTLEIQRTEQGDSAMYLCSSSRDQETQYFGPGTRLLVL.

This rearrangement joins TRBV6-6 to TRBJ1-5, with 7 bases aligning to TRBD1. CDR1 and CDR2 (germline): MNHNY, SVGAGI (reference sequence). Trimming at V came to 5 bases and at J to 11 bases, leaving 12 bases not matched to a gene. The CDR3 contains 14 residues. The CDR3 region is CASSPGQSLRTQHF. CDR3 DNA: TGTGCCAGCAGTCCGGGACAGTCCCTTAGGACCCAGCATTTT.

The chain carries TRBV27 and TRBJ1-1, with a weak D call TRBD1 (5 bases). Deletions cut 2 bases from V and 7 bases from J, with 11 bases between. The germline V gene has CDR1 MNHEY and CDR2 SMNVEV (reference sequence). The CDR3 totals 13 residues. This chain's CDR3 is CASSLNRRIEAFF. As DNA, the CDR3 is TGTGCCAGCAGTTTAAACAGGCGAATTGAAGCTTTCTTT.

The chain is built from TRBV5-5 and TRBJ1-5, with 10 bases identical to TRBD1. CDR3 length: 15 residues. Germline loops: CDR1 SGHKS, CDR2 YYEKEE (reference sequence). The J segment lost 6 bases and the V segment lost 2 bases, leaving 5 bases of the junction unmatched. The CDR3 nucleotides are TGTGCCAGCAGCTTCGGACAGGGGGGTTTTCAGCCCCAGCATTTT. Encoded protein: CASSFGQGGFQPQHF. The full variable domain, rest sourced from reference TRBV5-5 and TRBJ1-5, is DAGVTQSPTHLIKTRGQQVTLRCSPISGHKSVSWYQQVLGQGPQFIFQYYEKEERGRGNFPDRFSARQFPNYSSELNVNALLLGDSALYLCASSFGQGGFQPQHFGDGTRLSIL.

V is TRBV6-1 and J is TRBJ2-5; maybe TRBD1 (6 bases). The DNA matches TRBJ2-7 better at its end, which makes the J call doubtful. Germline values: CDR1 MNHNS, CDR2 SASEGT. The CDR3 totals 15 residues. CDR3 bases: TGTGCCAGCAGTGACCTAAGGCAGGGGCAGTACGAGCAGTACTTC. Its translation: CASSDLRQGQYEQYF.

Only a few counts were recorded for this clone. The CDR3 DNA follows: TGCGCCAGCAGCGGCGGACAGGACTCTGGAAACACCATATATTTT. Amino acid sequence: CASSGGQDSGNTIYF. This chain links TRBV5-1 with TRBJ1-3; 7 bases are a match to TRBD1. Germline CDR1 SGHRS, CDR2 YFSETQ. The CDR3 is 15 residues long. Trimming took 4 bases from V and 0 from J; bases not matched to a gene: 4.

The chain joins TRBV9 to TRBJ2-1; 9 bases match TRBD1. The CDR3 runs to 16 residues. CDR1 SGDLS and CDR2 YYNGEE come from the germline V gene. Trimming at V came to 0 bases and at J to 4 bases, leaving 5 bases not matched to a gene. The CDR3 sequence is CASSVGPGQGYNEQFF. DNA for the CDR3: TGTGCCAGCAGCGTAGGGCCGGGACAGGGTTACAATGAGCAGTTCTTC.

The rearrangement links TRBV11-2 to TRBJ2-5; D remains ambiguous. The CDR3 has 15 residues. V shed 0 bases and J shed 5 bases, with 13 bases lying between them. Germline values: CDR1 SGHAT, CDR2 FQNNGV. The CDR3 protein is CASSLDLDLGETQYF. DNA of the CDR3: TGTGCCAGCAGCTTAGATCTAGACCTCGGGGAGACCCAGTACTTC.

The genes are TRBV5-1 and TRBJ2-3, with a possible D match to TRBD2 (6 bases). The CDR3 totals 18 residues. With 2 bases removed from V and 2 bases from J, the gap between germline ends came to 21 bases. Germline CDR1 reads SGHRS; CDR2 reads YFSETQ. The CDR3, as DNA: TGCGCCAGCAGCTTAGGCGGGGCGGAACGGGAGATCACAGATACGCAGTATTTT. Translating gives CASSLGGAEREITDTQYF.

In its sample, this clone was seen once. V is TRBV7-9 and J is TRBJ1-4; unclear D gene. Per the germline V gene, CDR1 is SEHNR and CDR2 is FQNEAQ (reference sequence). This CDR3 is built from 15 residues. Between the trimmed V and J ends, which lost 2 bases and 0 bases, there was a span of 7 bases. CDR3 residues: CASSLREATNEKLFF. Here the CDR3 DNA reads TGTGCCAGCAGCTTAAGGGAGGCAACTAATGAAAAACTGTTTTTT.

This clone was seen a handful of times. The chain links TRBV11-3 to TRBJ2-1; 9 bases are a match to TRBD2. Unmatched junction bases numbered 4, after V lost 4 bases and J lost 3 bases. CDR3 size: 15 residues. In germline, CDR1 is SGHNT, CDR2 YENEEA. CDR3 in DNA: TGTGCCAGCAGCTCCAAGACTAGCGGCTACAATGAGCAGTTCTTC. It codes for CASSSKTSGYNEQFF.

This clone occurred once. This chain joins TRBV5-1 and TRBJ2-1, with D tentatively TRBD1 (5 bases). Germline V gene sequence: CDR1 SGHRS, CDR2 YFSETQ. This CDR3 is 18 amino acids long. Between the trimmed V and J ends, which lost 7 bases and 4 bases, there was a span of 27 bases. CDR3: CASSQALTTRKYYNEQFF. CDR3 DNA: TGCGCCAGCTCACAGGCGCTGACGACCCGAAAATATTACAATGAGCAGTTCTTC.

The gene calls are TRBV7-9 and TRBJ2-3, with D possibly being TRBD2 (7 bases). CDR3 length equals 16 residues. Trimming took 5 bases from V and 2 from J, leaving 17 bases between them. In germline, CDR1 is SEHNR, CDR2 FQNEAQ (reference sequence). The CDR3 DNA reads TGTGCCAGCAGCAAAGACGGGCGGGGGCTCACAGATACGCAGTATTTT. Translation: CASSKDGRGLTDTQYF.

J is TRBJ1-5 and V is TRBV18, with D uncertain. The CDR3 contains 14 residues. Looked up from germline, CDR1 is KGHSH and CDR2 is LQKENI. Trimming cost V 4 bases and J 4 bases, with 11 bases left between them. CDR3 residues: CASSRVGGNQPQHF. The CDR3, as DNA: TGTGCCAGCTCACGGGTAGGAGGAAATCAGCCCCAGCATTTT.

Worth noting for this clone: An end of the junction does not agree with germline; a read error may underlie this. This chain joins TRBV19 and TRBJ1-1; possible D gene TRBD1, 6 bases. The CDR3 is 15 amino acids. Germline CDR1 LNHDA, CDR2 SQIVND (reference sequence). The CDR3 spells CTSTPGATMNTEAFF. The CDR3 bases are TGTACCAGTACTCCAGGGGCGACCATGAACACTGAAGCTTTCTTT.

In nucleotides, the CDR3 is TGTGCCACCAGCAGAGATAAGGGTAGCGGAGAATATTTCTTC. Its translation is CATSRDKGSGEYFF. The rearrangement uses TRBV15 and TRBJ2-1; D may be TRBD2 (6 bases). The length of the CDR3 is 14 residues. The V gene's germline CDR1 is LNHNV and CDR2 YYDKDF (reference sequence). Trimming pared 0 bases from V and 16 bases from J, leaving 19 bases between.

Only a few counts were recorded for this clone. The chain links TRBV28 to TRBJ1-5; no reliable D call. Germline CDR1 reads MDHEN; CDR2 reads SYDVKM. Trimming left V 7 bases short and J 1 base short, with 8 bases between. CDR3 size: 13 residues. CDR3 sequence (DNA): TGTGCCAGCAAGAGGCGAAGCAATCAGCCCCAGCATTTT. Translated, it gives CASKRRSNQPQHF.

The chain uses TRBV6-6 and TRBJ2-3, with 7 positions matching TRBD2. Looked up from germline, CDR1 is MNHNY and CDR2 is SVGAGI (reference sequence). The CDR3 loop spans 16 amino acids. J was trimmed by 2 bases and V by 1 base; bases with no gene match: 6. CDR3 protein: CASSYYLAGNTDTQYF. CDR3 DNA: TGTGCCAGCAGTTACTATTTAGCGGGCAACACAGATACGCAGTATTTT.

This rearrangement joins TRBV7-9 to TRBJ2-1, with 9 nucleotides matching TRBD2. The germline V gene encodes CDR1 SEHNR and CDR2 FQNEAQ (reference sequence). The CDR3 runs to 18 residues. After removal of 4 bases from V and 3 bases from J, the junction contained 13 bases not matched to a gene. The CDR3 DNA follows: TGTGCCAGCAGCTCCCACCTGGAACTAGCGGGTATCTACAATGAGCAGTTCTTC. Amino acids: CASSSHLELAGIYNEQFF.

V and J are TRBV7-3 and TRBJ2-2; 10 nucleotides match TRBD2. The CDR3 contains 14 residues. Germline lookup yields CDR1 SGHTA and CDR2 FQGTGA. The V gene end was trimmed by 10 bases and the J gene end by 6 bases; junction bases not matched to a gene: 8. The CDR3 DNA sequence: TGTGCCACCTCGAGCGGGAGGGGGGCCGGGGAGCTGTTTTTT. It yields the protein CATSSGRGAGELFF.

For this clone: An end of the junction does not agree with germline; a read error may underlie this. The J gene is TRBJ1-1, the V gene TRBV7-9; 9 nucleotides match TRBD1. The length of the CDR3 is 17 residues. The V gene's germline CDR1 is SEHNR and CDR2 FQNEAQ (reference sequence). The CDR3 loop reads CSSSLVPGQGRNTEAFF. The CDR3 DNA reads as TGTTCCAGCAGCTTAGTTCCAGGACAGGGGAGAAACACTGAAGCTTTCTTT.

As concerns this clone: One end of the junction varies from germline; a read error may be responsible. The chain recombines TRBV7-9 with TRBJ2-7; tentatively, D is TRBD1 (6 bases). From germline, CDR1 is SEHNR and CDR2 FQNEAQ (reference sequence). The CDR3 loop spans 14 amino acids. CDR3 sequence reads: CSSSLDNHRVEQYF. Here the CDR3 DNA reads TGTTCCAGCAGCTTAGATAACCACAGGGTCGAGCAGTACTTC.